A single sample gave rise to the 4 T cell receptor beta chains below, sequenced in a study of metastatic and nonmetastatic thyroid tumors. Patients had received no treatment of any kind before thyroid surgery. With MiXCR, TCRdb called clones anew from the PCR reads. Altogether tens of thousands of clones are present, 20% to 25% being singletons, with the ten largest covering around a sixth. The specimen sequenced was blood. Receptors were obtained from a female donor with papillary thyroid cancer or a benign thyroid nodule (not recorded which). Some clones in this sample may be carry-over from other donors' samples.

With regard to this clone: One junction end does not reproduce the germline sequence, and a read error may be involved. The chain joins TRBV6-1 to TRBJ2-3; no definite D call. CDR3 length: 12 amino acids. Germline CDR1 MNHNS, CDR2 SASEGT. The CDR3 loop reads CASSTLGHTQYF. The CDR3 DNA reads TGTGCCAGCAGCACCTTAGGGCATACGCAGTATTTC.

There are many counts of this clone. The chain uses TRBV27 and TRBJ2-5; TRBD1 aligns across 9 bases. CDR3 length equals 16 residues. V trimming: 5 bases; J trimming: 4 bases; junction bases outside the gene matches: 11. Germline values: CDR1 MNHEY, CDR2 SMNVEV (reference sequence). The CDR3 spells CASSPRPGQGTETQYF. Here the CDR3 DNA reads TGTGCCAGCAGTCCACGTCCGGGACAGGGTACAGAGACCCAGTACTTC.

This clone was recorded at least ten times. This same CDR3 is encoded by further DNA sequences in the sample. This rearrangement joins TRBV9 to TRBJ2-3, with D tentatively TRBD1 (6 bases). V was shortened by 3 bases and J by 5 bases, with 16 bases between the two germline ends. The CDR3 extends over 15 amino acids. Germline-derived CDR1 and CDR2 are SGDLS and YYNGEE. The CDR3 loop is CASSEGLRGLDTQYF. CDR3 sequence (DNA): TGTGCCAGCAGCGAGGGCCTGAGGGGGTTAGATACGCAGTATTTT.

In its sample, this clone was seen a few times. The chain carries TRBV28 and TRBJ1-5, with D possibly being TRBD1 (5 bases). Germline assignment: CDR1 MDHEN and CDR2 SYDVKM. The CDR3 is made up of 19 amino acids. Trimming left V 5 bases short and J 0 bases short, with 23 bases between. The CDR3 loop reads CASSERRDSGTYSNQPQHF. In DNA, the CDR3 is TGTGCCAGCAGTGAGCGCCGGGACTCCGGGACCTATAGCAATCAGCCCCAGCATTTT.